Given below is one T cell receptor beta chain in context. Its antigen has not been determined. No base quality values were provided; no much bigger clone lies one nucleotide off. The sample originates from a study of blood T cell repertoires in COVID-19 (dated by TCRdb to about 2020). Turning to the overall study: Collaborator samples came from the United States, Italy and Spain and covered acute and convalescent phases of COVID-19. The prospective study material was composed of cDNA or gDNA derived from T cells, B-cell-depleted T cells, or PBMCs. Subjects who had been exposed to COVID-19, were actively infected with it, or had recovered from it provided the deeply sampled blood TCRbeta repertoires that made up the dataset. A freely available public database, intended as a resource for researchers studying the immune response to SARS-CoV-2, is where the repertoires were released. The samples were drawn from the first 160 participants of the ongoing ImmuneRACE study and from about 1,200 subjects provided by 6 global collaborators. Sample metadata almost always included a de-identified subject ID, COVID-19 status, age in years and sex. Where HLA class I and class II types were available, the types were taken from metadata supplied by the sample provider, not from assay-based typing.

Collaborating institutions collected whole blood in K2EDTA tubes following their own protocols. For TCRbeta analysis, collaborators shipped samples as frozen whole blood, isolated PBMCs, or DNA extracted from either of those sample types. What the authors observed across the whole study: Clinical and demographic metadata were provided uncurated, with the amount varying by source and participant.

The immunoSEQ Assay, a bias-controlled multiplex PCR, was used to amplify TCRbeta CDR3 regions from genomic DNA. The authors' pipeline ran thus. The number of nucleated cells in each sample was estimated from the amplification of reference gene primers within the assay. To quantify the absolute abundance of each unique TCRbeta CDR3 rearrangement, sequence reads were collapsed and filtered. For each sample, productive Simpson clonality was calculated as the square root of Simpson's diversity index across productive rearrangements. TCRdb's version of the immuneACCESS table is confined to in-frame rearrangements and falls short of the full clone set. An unresolved V gene accounts for under half of the shortfall where checked; the remainder is of unknown origin. D and trimming were read from the DNA, whereas the V and J calls and clone size are those reported in that table. Counted in this sample were about 200,000 clones; around 90% of them appeared once. The top ten constitute 0.5% to 0.75% of the sample.

From the cysteine up to the phenylalanine, the CDR3 has a length of 15 residues. Kept here is only the CDR3 DNA, which spans 45 bases and is read in frame from base 1. V is reduced by 2 bases and J by 0 bases, leaving a spacing of 10 bases between them. According to the germline V gene (reference sequence), CDR1 reads LNHDA and CDR2 reads SQIVND. The chain couples TRBV19 to TRBJ1-2; the D gene identity is not certain. Material: peripheral blood. This sequence originates from a man aged 45-65 years with acute or convalescent COVID-19. The bases read TGTGCCAGTAGTATAAAGCACCGTGCTAACTATGGCTACACCTTC. This is translated as CASSIKHRANYGYTF. With the rest looked up from the reference TRBV19 and TRBJ1-2 genes rather than sequenced, the full variable domain is DGGITQSPKYLFRKEGQNVTLSCEQNLNHDAMYWYRQDPGQGLRLIYYSQIVNDFQKGDIAEGYSVSREKKESFPLTVTSAQKNPTAFYLCASSIKHRANYGYTFGSGTRLTVV.